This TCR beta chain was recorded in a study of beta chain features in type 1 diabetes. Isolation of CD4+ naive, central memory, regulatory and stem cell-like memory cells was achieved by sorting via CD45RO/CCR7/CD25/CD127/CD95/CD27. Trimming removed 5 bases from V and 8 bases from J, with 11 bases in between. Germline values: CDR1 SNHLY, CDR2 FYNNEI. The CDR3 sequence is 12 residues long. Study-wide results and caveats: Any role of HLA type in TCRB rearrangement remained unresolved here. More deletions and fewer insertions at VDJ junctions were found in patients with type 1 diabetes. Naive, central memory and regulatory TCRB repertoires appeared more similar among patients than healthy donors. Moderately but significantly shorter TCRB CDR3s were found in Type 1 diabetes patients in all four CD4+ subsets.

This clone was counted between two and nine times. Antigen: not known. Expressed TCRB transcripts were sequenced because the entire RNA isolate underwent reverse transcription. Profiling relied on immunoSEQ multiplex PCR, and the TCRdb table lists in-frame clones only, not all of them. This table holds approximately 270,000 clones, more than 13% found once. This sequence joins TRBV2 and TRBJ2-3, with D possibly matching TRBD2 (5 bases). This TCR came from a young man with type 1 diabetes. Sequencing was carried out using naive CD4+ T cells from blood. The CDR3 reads CASSLQAGTQYF. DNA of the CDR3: TGTGCCAGCAGTTTGCAGGCGGGTACGCAGTATTTT.